This T cell receptor beta chain was sequenced for a study of cytomegalovirus exposure and HLA in healthy donors. Trimming cost V 6 bases and J 3 bases, with 13 bases left between them. Germline V gene sequence: CDR1 SGHRS, CDR2 YFSETQ. This CDR3 comprises 13 residues. The PCR employed 60 Vbeta primers together with 13 Jbeta primers. Some clones are missing from TCRdb's copy, which holds only in-frame ones; the method was immunoSEQ multiplex PCR. The data show approximately 120,000 clones, more than 80% seen once. Sample: PBMCs. This clonotype originated in a woman in her 30s in good health and CMV-seropositive. The V and J genes are TRBV5-1 and TRBJ2-7; D is possibly TRBD1 (6 bases). The CDR3 is CASTPLDSYEQYF. The CDR3 DNA reads TGCGCCAGCACCCCACTGGACAGCTACGAGCAGTACTTC.